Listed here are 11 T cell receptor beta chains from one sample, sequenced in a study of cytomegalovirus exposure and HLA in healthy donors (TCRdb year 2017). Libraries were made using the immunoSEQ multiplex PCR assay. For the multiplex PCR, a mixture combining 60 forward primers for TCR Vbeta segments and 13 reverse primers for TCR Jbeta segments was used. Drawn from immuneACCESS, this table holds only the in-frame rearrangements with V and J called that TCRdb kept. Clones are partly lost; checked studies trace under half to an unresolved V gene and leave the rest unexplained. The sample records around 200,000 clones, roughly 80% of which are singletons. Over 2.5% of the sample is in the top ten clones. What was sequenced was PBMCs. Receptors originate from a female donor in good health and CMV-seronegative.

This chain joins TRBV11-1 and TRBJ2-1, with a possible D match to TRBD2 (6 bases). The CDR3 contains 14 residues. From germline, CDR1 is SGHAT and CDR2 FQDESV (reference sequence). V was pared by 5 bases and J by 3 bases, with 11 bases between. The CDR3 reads CASSPTSSYNEQFF. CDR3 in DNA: TGTGCCAGCAGCCCGACTAGTAGCTACAATGAGCAGTTCTTC.

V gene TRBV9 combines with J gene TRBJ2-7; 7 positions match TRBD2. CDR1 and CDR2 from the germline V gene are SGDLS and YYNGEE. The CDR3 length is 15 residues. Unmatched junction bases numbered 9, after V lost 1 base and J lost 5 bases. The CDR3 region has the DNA TGTGCCAGCAGCGTAAACGCGGGAGAGTACCACGAGCAGTACTTC. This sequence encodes CASSVNAGEYHEQYF.

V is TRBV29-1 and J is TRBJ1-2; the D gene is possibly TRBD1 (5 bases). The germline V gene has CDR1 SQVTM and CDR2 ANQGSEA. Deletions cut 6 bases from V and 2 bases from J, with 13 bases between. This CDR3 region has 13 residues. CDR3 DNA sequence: TGCAGCGTCAGACAGCCCCTAAACTATGGCTACACCTTC. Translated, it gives CSVRQPLNYGYTF. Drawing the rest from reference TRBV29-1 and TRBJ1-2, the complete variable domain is SAVISQKPSRDICQRGTSLTIQCQVDSQVTMMFWYRQQPGQSLTLIATANQGSEATYESGFVIDKFPISRPNLTFSTLTVSNMSPEDSSIYLCSVRQPLNYGYTFGSGTRLTVV.

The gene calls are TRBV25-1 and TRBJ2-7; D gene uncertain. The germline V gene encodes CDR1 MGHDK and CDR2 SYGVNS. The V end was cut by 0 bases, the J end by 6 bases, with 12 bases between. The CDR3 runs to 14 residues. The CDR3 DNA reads TGTGCCAGCAGTGAATACGCCGGAGCTCTCGAGCAGTACTTC. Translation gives CASSEYAGALEQYF.

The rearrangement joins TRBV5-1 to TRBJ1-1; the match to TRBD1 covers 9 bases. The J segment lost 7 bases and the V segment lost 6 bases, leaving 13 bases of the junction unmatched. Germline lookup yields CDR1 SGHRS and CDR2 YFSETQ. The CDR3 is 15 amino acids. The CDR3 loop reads CASIGGQGPMDEAFF. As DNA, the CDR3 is TGCGCCAGCATTGGAGGACAGGGGCCGATGGATGAAGCTTTCTTT.

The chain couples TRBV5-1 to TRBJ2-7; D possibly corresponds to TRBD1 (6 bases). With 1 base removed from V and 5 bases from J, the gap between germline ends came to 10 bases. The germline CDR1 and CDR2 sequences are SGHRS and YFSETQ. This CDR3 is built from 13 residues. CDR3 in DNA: TGCGCCAGCAGCTTGACAGGGTTACACGAGCAGTACTTC. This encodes CASSLTGLHEQYF.

The CDR3 nucleotides are TGTGCCAGCAGCCAAGACAGTAACACTGAAGCTTTCTTT. This gives the protein CASSQDSNTEAFF. The chain couples TRBV7-9 to TRBJ1-1; D perhaps matches TRBD1 (5 bases). V gave up 5 bases and J gave up 2 bases, with 9 bases separating them. The CDR3 runs to 13 residues. Germline lookup yields CDR1 SEHNR and CDR2 FQNEAQ (reference sequence).

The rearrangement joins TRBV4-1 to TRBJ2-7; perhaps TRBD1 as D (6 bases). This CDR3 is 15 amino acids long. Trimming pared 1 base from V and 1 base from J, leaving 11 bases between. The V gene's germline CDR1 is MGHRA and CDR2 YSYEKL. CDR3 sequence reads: CASSQVYQGSYEQYF. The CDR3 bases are TGCGCCAGCAGCCAAGTATATCAGGGGTCCTACGAGCAGTACTTC.

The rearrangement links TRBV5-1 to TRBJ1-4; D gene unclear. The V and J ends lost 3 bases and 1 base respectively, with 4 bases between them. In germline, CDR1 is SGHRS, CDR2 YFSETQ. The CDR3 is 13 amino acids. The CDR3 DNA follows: TGCGCCAGCAGCTACAGAACTAATGAAAAACTGTTTTTT. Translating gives CASSYRTNEKLFF. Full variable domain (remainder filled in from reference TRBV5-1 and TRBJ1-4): KAGVTQTPRYLIKTRGQQVTLSCSPISGHRSVSWYQQTPGQGLQFLFEYFSETQRNKGNFPGRFSGRQFSNSRSEMNVSTLELGDSALYLCASSYRTNEKLFFGSGTQLSVL.

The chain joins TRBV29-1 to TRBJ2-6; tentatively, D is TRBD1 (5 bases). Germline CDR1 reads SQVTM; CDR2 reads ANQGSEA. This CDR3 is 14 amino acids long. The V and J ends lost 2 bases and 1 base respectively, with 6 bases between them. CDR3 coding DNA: TGCAGCGTTGAAAAGGGGTCTGGGGCCAACGTCCTGACTTTC. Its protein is CSVEKGSGANVLTF.

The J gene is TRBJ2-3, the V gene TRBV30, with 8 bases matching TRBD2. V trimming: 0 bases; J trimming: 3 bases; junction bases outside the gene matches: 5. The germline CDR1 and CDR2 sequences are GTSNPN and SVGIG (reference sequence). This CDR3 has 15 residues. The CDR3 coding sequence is TGTGCCTGGAGTGTGGCGGGACTAGGAACAGATACGCAGTATTTT. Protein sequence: CAWSVAGLGTDTQYF.